The entry that follows covers one T cell receptor beta chain sequence. The target of this receptor is not known. No base quality information exists; no much larger clone differs at one position. Genomic DNA was isolated using the Qiagen DNeasy kit from unsorted PBMCs as well as from negatively selected CD4+ and CD8+ fractions. Using primers that anneal to V and J segments, immunoSEQ multiplex PCR amplified the TCR beta CDR3 regions. A synthetic immune receptor repertoire was used to minimize amplification bias, and remaining bias was computationally removed after sequencing. The authors' analysis ran thus. Custom Python scripts were used to quantify repertoire diversity as the Shannon entropy index. Unsorted, CD4+ and CD8+ repertoires were analyzed separately, except in combined analyses where CD4+ and CD8+ sequences were merged in silico. Clonal expansion was defined as at least a 2-fold frequency increase after treatment relative to C1D1, with a pseudocount of 0.5 for undetected baseline clones. Singleton clones were defined as clones with 0 or 1 copy at C1D1, and non-singleton clones were defined as clones with 2 or more copies. By matching protein sequences in sorted samples from the same patient, clones expanded in unsorted samples were annotated as CD4+, CD8+ or unknown. Wilcoxon tests were applied to paired samples to test diversity changes from C1D1 to C4D1. The table was pulled from immuneACCESS by TCRdb, which kept in-frame rearrangements only. Such tables lose some clones; where checked, under half of the loss comes from unresolved V genes, and the rest has no known cause. The V and J calls and clone size are taken from that table; D and trimming were inferred from the DNA. The sample table records 25,000 to 30,000 clones; 60% to 85% of these occur just once. The ten largest clones represent about 2.4% of the sample.

The time point label corresponds to: cycle 1 day 1 (C1D1), immediately before nivolumab initiation. Relapse after autologous stem cell transplantation had occurred in all trial patients, and cohorts A, B and C were distinguished by prior brentuximab vedotin exposure. Using a Miltenyi CD4+ T cell isolation kit, CD4+ T cells were purified from thawed PBMCs through magnetic negative selection. A total of under 70 patients with relapsed/refractory classical Hodgkin lymphoma made up the trial cohort, and each patient's best overall response was complete response, partial response or progressive disease. Trial patients were treated with single-agent nivolumab in the multi-cohort phase II CheckMate 205 trial. An independent review committee assessed best overall response by applying the 2007 International Working Group response criteria. Trial PBMCs were collected just before the start of nivolumab (C1D1) and during therapy at cycle 2 day 1 and cycle 4 day 1. Peripheral blood was collected in 8 mL Vacutainer Cell Preparation Tubes, from which PBMCs were isolated by centrifugation and then cryopreserved. Purified CD4+ and CD8+ fractions were prepared only for cases where an additional PBMC sample was available. On LS columns in a quadroMACS separator, the magnetically labelled cells were depleted, and the flow-through was collected as the purified fraction.

The sample originates from a study of PD-1 blockade in classical Hodgkin lymphoma (dated by TCRdb to about 2020). The study in broad terms: Nivolumab dosing was 3 mg/kg intravenously every 2 weeks, continuing until either disease progression or unacceptable toxicity. A peripheral blood immune signature of response to PD-1 blockade in classical Hodgkin lymphoma was defined using TCR beta sequencing and CyTOF. Beyond this particular receptor, the publication reports: The study covered only a single clinical trial cohort, and the causes of the repertoire differences, possibly disease activity or prior therapy, were still not defined. By C4D1, a significant rise was seen in CD4+ TCR diversity but not in CD8+ TCR diversity (p=0.0027 vs p=0.16), and the rise was most apparent among complete responders (p=0.02). Baseline TCR diversity was reported to be lower in newly diagnosed patients than in healthy donors and to be lower still in relapsed/refractory patients. Among trial patients, those achieving complete response had baseline diversity similar to that of newly diagnosed patients, while diversity was significantly lower in partial responders and progressors. Lower diversity was observed in patients in whom nivolumab was started less than 1 year after ASCT, and these patients were excluded from later analyses so that confounding by immune reconstitution would be avoided.

From a lookup of the germline V gene, CDR1 and CDR2 are MRHNA and SNTAGT. From its cysteine to its phenylalanine, the CDR3 spans 13 amino acids. Just the 39-base CDR3 DNA is kept, in frame starting at base 1. V is pared back by 4 bases and J by 7 bases, with 11 bases lying between the germline termini. The sample consisted of CD4+ T cells from blood, taken at baseline. The chain links TRBV6-4 with TRBJ2-1; no confident D gene assignment can be made. This receptor was obtained from a human donor with classical Hodgkin lymphoma. Read as DNA, the sequence is TGTGCCAGCAGTGCAGACCGATCTAATGAGCAGTTCTTC. Protein translation: CASSADRSNEQFF.